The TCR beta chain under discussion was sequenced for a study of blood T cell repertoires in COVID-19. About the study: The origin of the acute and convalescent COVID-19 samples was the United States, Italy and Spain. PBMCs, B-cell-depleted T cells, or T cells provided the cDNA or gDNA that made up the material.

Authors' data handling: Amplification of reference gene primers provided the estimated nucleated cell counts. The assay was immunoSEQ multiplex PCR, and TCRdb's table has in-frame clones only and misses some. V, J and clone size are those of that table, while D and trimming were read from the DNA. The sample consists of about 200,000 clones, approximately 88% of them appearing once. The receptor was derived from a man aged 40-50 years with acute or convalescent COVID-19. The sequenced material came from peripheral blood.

CDR3 sequence (DNA): TGTGCCAGCAGTCGGGGGAGCAATCAGCCCCAGCATTTT. Residues: CASSRGSNQPQHF. This chain links TRBV6-5 with TRBJ1-5, with D tentatively TRBD1 (5 bases). Germline-derived CDR1 and CDR2 are MNHEY and SVGAGI. V was cut by 5 bases and J by 1 base, with 6 bases left in between. The CDR3 spans 13 residues.